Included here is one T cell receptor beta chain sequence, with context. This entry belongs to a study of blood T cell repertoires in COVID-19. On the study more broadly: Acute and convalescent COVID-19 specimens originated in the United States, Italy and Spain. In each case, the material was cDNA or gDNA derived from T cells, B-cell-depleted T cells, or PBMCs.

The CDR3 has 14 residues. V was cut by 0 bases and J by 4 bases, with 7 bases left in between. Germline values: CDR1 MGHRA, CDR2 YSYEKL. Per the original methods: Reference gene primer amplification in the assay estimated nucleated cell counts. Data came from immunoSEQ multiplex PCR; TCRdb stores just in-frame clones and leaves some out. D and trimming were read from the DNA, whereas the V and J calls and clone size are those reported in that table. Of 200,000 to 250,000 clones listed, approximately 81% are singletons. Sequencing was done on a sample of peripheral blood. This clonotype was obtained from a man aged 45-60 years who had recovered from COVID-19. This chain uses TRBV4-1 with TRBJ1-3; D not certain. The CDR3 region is CASSQDGGGNTIYF. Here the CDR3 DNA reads TGCGCCAGCAGCCAAGATGGAGGGGGAAACACCATATATTTT.